The 24 T cell receptor beta chains below come from one sample, sequenced in a study of blood T cells in healthy people across ages. PCR was performed a second time for about 6 to 12 cycles using a sample-barcoded 5' primer and a J-beta primer mix. MiXCR, run by TCRdb on the 5' RACE reads, gives a single entry per CDR3 protein. The table shows roughly 1.9 million distinct CDR3 sequences, with 30% to 40% occurring only once. The specimen was blood. Receptor source: a human donor in good health.

The gene calls are TRBV7-2 and TRBJ1-6; 9 bases line up with TRBD1. The germline CDR1 and CDR2 sequences are SGHTA and FQGNSA. This CDR3 is 15 amino acids long. Trimming cost V 4 bases and J 7 bases; bases outside gene matches: 5. The CDR3 bases are TGTGCCAGCAGCTCCTTGGGACAGGGAAATTCACCCCTCCACTTT. It codes for CASSSLGQGNSPLHF.

This clonotype has more than one count but fewer than ten. This chain joins TRBV6-5 and TRBJ2-3; either TRBD1 or TRBD2 may fit D (5 bases each). With 11 bases removed from V and 10 bases from J, the gap between germline ends came to 28 bases. This CDR3 has 15 residues. CDR1 is MNHEY, CDR2 SVGAGI, per germline. CDR3: CAVSGPDIQIGPQYF. CDR3 DNA: TGTGCCGTTTCGGGACCTGATATACAGATAGGTCCGCAGTATTTT.

The chain carries TRBV5-1 and TRBJ2-1; the D is unclear. V was pared by 0 bases and J by 10 bases, with 14 bases between. Germline V gene sequence: CDR1 SGHRS, CDR2 YFSETQ. This CDR3 is built from 14 residues. CDR3 amino acids: CASSLGTSQGEQFF. As DNA, the CDR3 is TGCGCCAGCAGCTTGGGTACTTCTCAAGGGGAGCAGTTCTTC.

About this clonotype itself: A single base separates this from a much larger clone, so it may be a read error. This chain uses TRBV6-2 or TRBV6-3 with TRBJ2-7; 11 bases are a match to TRBD2. The V and J ends lost 6 bases and 3 bases, in that order; junction bases with no gene match: 7. In germline, CDR1 is MNHEY, CDR2 SVGEGT. The CDR3 length is 15 residues. CDR3 bases: TGTGCCAGCAGCCGACTAGCGGGGAGCTTCTACGAGCAGTACTTC. This gives the protein CASSRLAGSFYEQYF.

The chain recombines TRBV20-1 with TRBJ1-2; D possibly corresponds to TRBD1 (6 bases). Germline V gives CDR1 DFQATT, CDR2 SNEGSKA (reference sequence). The V end lost 5 bases, the J end lost 6 bases, and 10 bases lay between the germline ends. The CDR3 consists of 11 residues. CDR3 residues: CSAPYRDGYTF. The CDR3 DNA is TGCAGTGCTCCTTACAGGGATGGCTACACCTTC.

Only a few counts were recorded for this clonotype. The chain joins TRBV11-2 to TRBJ2-4; 7 bases are shared with TRBD1. The CDR3 length is 14 residues. The V gene's germline CDR1 is SGHAT and CDR2 FQNNGV. Trimming at V came to 5 bases and at J to 4 bases, leaving 5 bases not matched to a gene. CDR3 bases: TGTGCCAGCAGCCTGGGACAGAGAAAAAACATTCAGTACTTC. Translating gives CASSLGQRKNIQYF.

The chain combines TRBV12-3 or TRBV12-4 with TRBJ1-1; 7 bases fit TRBD1. CDR3 length: 13 amino acids. The ends lost 5 bases at V and 6 bases at J; junction bases unmatched: 6. The CDR3 loop reads CASSTDRTAEAFF. CDR3 sequence (DNA): TGTGCCAGCAGTACGGACAGGACGGCTGAAGCTTTCTTT.

The genes are TRBV20-1 and TRBJ2-7, with 10 bases matching TRBD2. From germline, CDR1 is DFQATT and CDR2 SNEGSKA (reference sequence). CDR3 length: 13 amino acids. Losses at the gene ends were 5 bases for V and 2 bases for J; bases not matched to a gene: 3. The CDR3 is CSAQAGGTYEQYF. CDR3 coding DNA: TGCAGTGCTCAAGCGGGGGGGACCTACGAGCAGTACTTC.

The J gene is TRBJ2-7, the V gene TRBV7-2, with D hard to call. This CDR3 spans 13 amino acids. Germline V gene lookup returns CDR1 SGHTA and CDR2 FQGNSA. Trimming left V 0 bases short and J 7 bases short, with 10 bases between. CDR3 sequence reads: CASSLAPIGEQYF. The CDR3 region has the DNA TGTGCCAGCAGCTTAGCGCCGATTGGGGAGCAGTACTTC. The full variable domain, in which reference TRBV7-2 and TRBJ2-7 provide the parts outside the CDR3, is GAGVSQSPSNKVTEKGKDVELRCDPISGHTALYWYRQSLGQGLEFLIYFQGNSAPDKSGLPSDRFSAERTGGSVSTLTIQRTQQEDSAVYLCASSLAPIGEQYFGPGTRLTVT.

This clonotype showed up just a few times. The chain combines TRBV29-1 with TRBJ2-5; no definite D call. The assigned J gene may be wrong: the sequence end matches TRBJ2-7 better. Germline-derived CDR1 and CDR2 are SQVTM and ANQGSEA. This CDR3 is 12 amino acids long. The CDR3, as DNA: TGCAGCGTTGAGACGTCATATAACGAGCAGTACTTC. Translating gives CSVETSYNEQYF.

The V call is TRBV9, the J call TRBJ1-1; the match to TRBD1 covers 8 bases. J was trimmed by 4 bases and V by 3 bases; bases with no gene match: 5. The germline gives CDR1 SGDLS, CDR2 YYNGEE. The length of the CDR3 is 14 residues. The CDR3 region has the DNA TGTGCCAGCAGCGGTTCAGGGGGCGTCACTGAAGCTTTCTTT. It specifies CASSGSGGVTEAFF.

In its sample, this clonotype was seen a few times. Since a much larger clone is just one base distant, this may be a read error. The chain recombines TRBV29-1 with TRBJ1-2; 7 bases match TRBD1. This CDR3 is 11 amino acids long. Germline V gives CDR1 SQVTM, CDR2 ANQGSEA. This chain's CDR3 is CSVGDRYGCTF. In DNA form, the CDR3 reads TGCAGCGTTGGGGACAGATATGGCTGCACCTTC.

A single count supports this clonotype. The chain recombines TRBV6-2 or TRBV6-3 with TRBJ1-5, with D hard to call. The CDR3 runs 12 residues. Germline V gives CDR1 MNHEY, CDR2 SVGEGT. V was clipped by 3 bases and J by 4 bases, with 4 bases between them. The CDR3 sequence: CASSYKNQPQHF. CDR3 DNA sequence: TGTGCCAGCAGTTATAAAAATCAGCCCCAGCATTTT.

This clonotype was observed a handful of times. The chain is built from TRBV7-3 and TRBJ2-3; D is perhaps TRBD1 (6 bases). In germline, CDR1 is SGHTA, CDR2 FQGTGA. The CDR3 consists of 16 residues. Trimming stripped 4 bases from V and 1 base from J, with 15 bases between. Written as DNA, the CDR3 is TGTGCCAGCAGCTCTTATACAGGGAGCGGCACAGATACGCAGTATTTT. This translates into CASSSYTGSGTDTQYF. The complete variable domain, with remaining parts taken from reference TRBV7-3 and TRBJ2-3, reads GAGVSQTPSNKVTEKGKYVELRCDPISGHTALYWYRQSLGQGPEFLIYFQGTGAADDSGLPNDRFFAVRPEGSVSTLKIQRTERGDSAVYLCASSSYTGSGTDTQYFGPGTRLTVL.

This clonotype occurred a few times. The chain is built from TRBV5-6 and TRBJ2-1; 9 bases fit TRBD1. Germline V lookup: CDR1 SGHDT, CDR2 YYEEEE. The CDR3 extends over 15 amino acids. V shed 7 bases, J shed 7 bases, and the junction held 12 bases outside the gene matches. CDR3 nucleotide sequence: TGTGCCAGCGGTAACAGGGGGCGATTTATGAATGAGCAGTTCTTC. Protein: CASGNRGRFMNEQFF.

This clonotype was picked up a small number of times. V is TRBV18 and J is TRBJ2-2, with D perhaps assigned TRBD1 or TRBD2 (5 bases each). Looked up from germline, CDR1 is KGHSH and CDR2 is LQKENI. With 3 bases removed from V and 7 bases from J, the gap between germline ends came to 9 bases. CDR3 length equals 13 residues. In DNA form, the CDR3 reads TGTGCCAGCTCACCGGGGACGAGCGGGGAGCTGTTTTTT. Translated, it gives CASSPGTSGELFF.

The chain links TRBV4-1 to TRBJ2-7; 12 nucleotides agree with TRBD2. Germline V CDR1 and CDR2: MGHRA, YSYEKL. Trimming at V came to 1 base and at J to 2 bases, leaving 9 bases not matched to a gene. The CDR3 runs 18 residues. CDR3 nucleotides: TGCGCCAGCAGCCAAGGACTAGCGGGGGCGAATTTTACCTACGAGCAGTACTTC. As protein: CASSQGLAGANFTYEQYF.

This clonotype came up a few times. The chain employs TRBV4-1 and TRBJ1-1, with D uncertain. The CDR3 covers 15 residues. The V gene's germline CDR1 is MGHRA and CDR2 YSYEKL. V gave up 1 base and J gave up 1 base, with 10 bases separating them. The CDR3 sequence: CASSQGSAGNTEAFF. CDR3 bases: TGCGCCAGCAGCCAAGGTTCGGCAGGGAACACTGAAGCTTTCTTT.

In its sample, this clonotype was seen a few times. The V call is TRBV15, the J call TRBJ2-4; tentative D call: TRBD1 (5 bases). The CDR3 totals 13 residues. Germline V lookup: CDR1 LNHNV, CDR2 YYDKDF (reference sequence). V was trimmed by 3 bases and J by 6 bases, leaving 9 bases between them. The CDR3 sequence: CATSRRQLNIQYF. CDR3 bases: TGTGCCACCAGCAGGCGACAGTTAAACATTCAGTACTTC.

This clonotype was counted between two and nine times. The junction shows a germline mismatch at one end, possibly a read error. The gene calls are TRBV12-3 or TRBV12-4 and TRBJ2-3; D possibly uses TRBD1 or TRBD2 (5 bases each). The CDR3 contains 14 residues. In DNA form, the CDR3 reads TGTGCCAGCACCAAAGAATGGGACGGGGATACGCGGTATTTT. Translating it yields CASTKEWDGDTRYF.

This clonotype was found a few times. The V gene is TRBV12-3 or TRBV12-4, the J gene TRBJ2-5; D is perhaps TRBD1 (6 bases). The V end lost 3 bases, the J end lost 6 bases, and 8 bases lay between the germline ends. This CDR3 is built from 12 residues. CDR3 residues: CASSLTGKTQYF. The CDR3 region has the DNA TGTGCCAGCAGTTTGACAGGAAAGACCCAGTACTTC.

The J gene is TRBJ2-7, the V gene TRBV29-1; 8 positions match TRBD2. Germline-derived CDR1 and CDR2 are SQVTM and ANQGSEA. J gave up 5 bases and V 7 bases, and 7 bases lay outside the gene matches. The CDR3 has 12 amino acids. CDR3 nucleotide sequence: TGCAGCGGGGCTAGCGGGTCCCACGAGCAGTACTTC. This gives the protein CSGASGSHEQYF.

This clonotype was seen more than once but under ten times. The J gene is TRBJ2-5, the V gene TRBV6-5, with a tentative D call TRBD2 (6 bases). This CDR3 region has 15 residues. Germline V gene lookup returns CDR1 MNHEY and CDR2 SVGAGI. V dropped 6 bases and J dropped 5 bases, with 19 bases sitting between them. CDR3 coding DNA: TGTGCCAGCAGGGAAGGGTGGGGAGGTGGGGAGACCCAGTACTTC. As protein: CASREGWGGGETQYF.

The chain employs TRBV6-6 and TRBJ2-1, with D possibly TRBD2 on 6 matching bases. V was clipped by 2 bases and J by 10 bases, with 18 bases between them. Germline V gene lookup returns CDR1 MNHNY and CDR2 SVGAGI (reference sequence). CDR3 length equals 15 residues. The CDR3 sequence: CASSYMRGVAYEQFF. The CDR3 nucleotides are TGTGCCAGCAGTTACATGCGGGGCGTCGCCTACGAGCAGTTCTTC.